This TCR beta chain was sequenced during a study of cytomegalovirus exposure and HLA in healthy donors. General study results and limits: As a later analysis revealed, the rate of TCR association differed by HLA locus, with DRB1 most and HLA-C fewest.

This clone was counted only a few times. What it recognizes is unknown. The CDR3 length is 14 residues. Germline V lookup: CDR1 MNHEY, CDR2 SVGAGI. Trimming shortened V by 6 bases and J by 7 bases, and 18 bases separated the two germline ends. The PCR ran on 60 Vbeta and 13 Jbeta primers. Sequenced by immunoSEQ multiplex PCR; TCRdb stores in-frame clones only, minus some. In the table there are 110,000 to 150,000 clones, approximately 80% of which are singletons. The chain recombines TRBV6-5 with TRBJ1-1; D may be TRBD1 (6 bases). Material for sequencing was PBMCs. The sequence derives from a man aged 18 to 29 in good health and CMV-seronegative. CDR3 in amino acids: CASRQTGRELEAFF. CDR3 coding DNA: TGTGCCAGCAGGCAAACAGGGAGAGAGCTTGAAGCTTTCTTT.